This TCR beta chain was identified in a study of blood T cells in healthy people across ages. Germline-derived CDR1 and CDR2 are SGHTA and FQGNSA. The CDR3 loop spans 14 amino acids. This clonotype was recorded a few times. At one of its ends the junction is not consistent with the germline gene, which may arise from a read error. A sample-barcoded 5' primer and a J-beta primer mix were used in a second PCR of roughly 6 to 11 cycles. TCRdb independently ran MiXCR on the 5' RACE reads; one entry per CDR3 protein. Of under 950,000 distinct CDR3 sequences listed, 20% to 25% were seen once; the top ten hold 22%.

The chain joins TRBV7-2 to TRBJ1-4; D remains unclear. The sample consisted of blood. This receptor was identified in a man in his 70s in good health. CDR3 sequence reads: CAGSLRVQNEKLFF. DNA of the CDR3: TGTGCCGGCAGCTTACGAGTCCAAAATGAAAAACTGTTTTTT.